What follows is one T cell receptor (beta chain) and its context. As yet, its antigen is unknown. Trimming cost V 1 base and J 5 bases, with 11 bases left between them. The CDR3 has 14 residues. Germline CDR1 and CDR2: SGHTA and FQGNSA. Prior autoimmune disease or systemic immunosuppression barred patients. The data belong to a study of OX40 agonist ivuxolimab in advanced cancers. Study context: Of mixed ages from roughly 23 to 80 and averaging around 60 years, the group was roughly 83% male. Study-wide findings and caveats: In the 0.1 to 3.0 mg/kg range, CD4+ and CD8+ blood T cells had expanded clonally by week 6. Low levels of normalized T-cell clonal expansion also appeared in some nonresponders.

The method was immunoSEQ multiplex PCR; TCRdb's version includes in-frame clones alone and lacks a portion of them. This sample has around 140,000 clones, with around 93% found just once. This chain connects TRBV7-2 to TRBJ1-2; D perhaps matches TRBD1 (6 bases). The sequencing used CD4+ or CD8+ T cells sorted from blood, collected in a trial of the OX40 agonist ivuxolimab. The clonotype originates from an adult with an advanced solid tumor such as melanoma, head and neck, liver or kidney cancer. The chain's CDR3 is CASSLEWTAYGYTF. CDR3 DNA sequence: TGTGCCAGCAGCTTAGAGTGGACAGCATATGGCTACACCTTC.